The 11 T cell receptor beta chains below come from one sample, sequenced in a study of T cell changes during pregnancy in multiple sclerosis. TCRdb's table, derived via immunoSEQ multiplex PCR, lists solely in-frame clones and lacks some. This table has approximately 63,000 clones, approximately 92% appearing once. The sample consisted of peripheral blood, taken in the third trimester of pregnancy. All receptors come from a female donor in good health, enrolled as a control in a pregnancy study.

The genes are TRBV11-2 and TRBJ2-7; 7 positions agree with TRBD2. V lost 2 bases and J lost 4; bases outside the gene matches: 2. The germline V gene has CDR1 SGHAT and CDR2 FQNNGV. The CDR3 has 13 amino acids. The CDR3 protein is CASSLSGRYEQYF. CDR3 coding DNA: TGTGCCAGCAGCTTATCCGGGAGGTACGAGCAGTACTTC.

The V call is TRBV6-5, the J call TRBJ1-2; 7 nucleotides agree with TRBD1. There are 14 residues in the CDR3. V shed 5 bases, J shed 5 bases, and the junction held 8 bases outside the gene matches. Germline V lookup: CDR1 MNHEY, CDR2 SVGAGI. CDR3 sequence: CASSKDRVRYGYTF. The CDR3 coding sequence is TGTGCCAGCAGTAAAGACAGGGTCCGATATGGCTACACCTTC.

This chain uses TRBV30 with TRBJ2-3; D gene unclear. CDR1 and CDR2 (germline): GTSNPN, SVGIG (reference sequence). V gave up 4 bases and J gave up 7 bases, with 12 bases separating them. The CDR3 has 12 amino acids. CDR3: CAWNTEQYTQYF. The CDR3 region has the DNA TGTGCCTGGAATACCGAACAATATACGCAGTATTTT.

The J gene is TRBJ2-1, the V gene TRBV18; perhaps TRBD2 as D (5 bases). The length of the CDR3 is 13 residues. V was trimmed by 6 bases and J by 5 bases, leaving 11 bases between them. The germline gives CDR1 KGHSH, CDR2 LQKENI. CDR3 in amino acids: CASSLTTHNEQFF. Here the CDR3 DNA reads TGTGCCAGCTCCTTGACTACGCACAATGAGCAGTTCTTC.

J is TRBJ2-5 and V is TRBV29-1; TRBD2 might be the D (6 bases). Between the trimmed V and J ends, which lost 4 bases and 4 bases, there was a span of 16 bases. Germline V gene data show CDR1 as SQVTM and CDR2 as ANQGSEA. The CDR3 is 14 amino acids. CDR3 coding DNA: TGCAGCGTTGTGGGACTCTTGATAGTAGAGACCCAGTACTTC. Translation: CSVVGLLIVETQYF.

Regarding this clone: In the same sample, other DNA sequences code for this CDR3. This rearrangement joins TRBV7-3 to TRBJ2-3, with TRBD1 matching 7 bases. V gave up 3 bases and J gave up 1 base; unmatched junction bases: 1. The CDR3 length is 14 residues. Germline CDR1 is SGHTA and CDR2 is FQGTGA. CDR3 sequence: CASSFTGGTDTQYF. CDR3 in DNA: TGTGCCAGCAGCTTCACAGGGGGCACAGATACGCAGTATTTT.

The chain employs TRBV5-6 and TRBJ2-3, with D possibly being TRBD1 (6 bases). V was cut by 0 bases and J by 4 bases, with 9 bases left in between. There are 14 residues in the CDR3. Germline CDR1 reads SGHDT; CDR2 reads YYEEEE. The CDR3 loop reads CASSLEGGADTQYF. CDR3 coding DNA: TGTGCCAGCAGCTTGGAAGGGGGTGCAGATACGCAGTATTTT.

The V call is TRBV27, the J call TRBJ2-3, with TRBD1 matching 10 bases. The length of the CDR3 is 15 residues. With V trimmed by 6 bases and J by 3 bases, 6 bases remained unmatched. The germline gives CDR1 MNHEY, CDR2 SMNVEV (reference sequence). The CDR3 reads CASRLDRGRTDTQYF. The CDR3 bases are TGTGCCAGCAGGCTGGACAGGGGGAGGACAGATACGCAGTATTTT.

The chain combines TRBV10-3 with TRBJ2-5; D is possibly TRBD2 (5 bases). Trimming left V 4 bases short and J 5 bases short, with 17 bases between. Germline lookup yields CDR1 ENHRY and CDR2 SYGVKD. The CDR3 is made up of 15 amino acids. The CDR3 spells CAISGEAGGGETQYF. CDR3 sequence (DNA): TGTGCCATCAGTGGGGAAGCTGGAGGAGGCGAGACCCAGTACTTC.

The chain combines TRBV7-2 with TRBJ1-5; TRBD1 is a possible D gene (6 bases). V gave up 1 base and J gave up 3 bases, with 7 bases separating them. CDR1 and CDR2 (germline): SGHTA, FQGNSA. This CDR3 has 14 residues. The CDR3 DNA reads as TGTGCCAGCAGCTTAGGGACAGCCAATCAGCCCCAGCATTTT. Its protein product is CASSLGTANQPQHF.

This chain uses TRBV28 with TRBJ2-5, with D possibly TRBD2 on 6 matching bases. This CDR3 comprises 14 residues. The germline V and J ends were trimmed by 3 bases and 4 bases, with 12 bases remaining between them. Germline V gene lookup returns CDR1 MDHEN and CDR2 SYDVKM. The CDR3 DNA is TGTGCCAGCAGTTTCTGGGGGGAAGGAGAGACCCAGTACTTC. Encoded protein: CASSFWGEGETQYF.